A single sample gave rise to the 12 T cell receptor beta chains below, sequenced in a study of early T cells in non-severe SARS-CoV-2 infection. TCRdb reprocessed the 5' RACE reads via MiXCR and lists one record per CDR3 protein. The sample lists around 83,000 distinct CDR3 sequences, approximately 12% occurring once. The specimen was whole blood, collected at baseline. These receptors all stem from an adult who was a healthcare worker with PCR-confirmed SARS-CoV-2 infection or an uninfected control (not recorded which).

The chain combines TRBV11-3 with TRBJ1-4, with TRBD1 matching 7 bases. The CDR3 spans 14 residues. V trimming: 8 bases; J trimming: 6 bases; junction bases outside the gene matches: 9. CDR1 and CDR2 from the germline V gene are SGHNT and YENEEA. The CDR3 DNA reads as TGTGCCAGCGGGAAAGGGGGCGCGGATGAAAAACTGTTTTTT. It specifies CASGKGGADEKLFF.

The V call is TRBV7-9, the J call TRBJ2-7; 11 bases line up with TRBD1. The germline V gene has CDR1 SEHNR and CDR2 FQNEAQ (reference sequence). V was pared by 5 bases and J by 3 bases, with 6 bases of the junction left unmatched. The length of the CDR3 is 15 residues. DNA for the CDR3: TGTGCCAGCAGCGCGTGGACAGGGGGCTTCTACGAGCAGTACTTC. Residues: CASSAWTGGFYEQYF.

The table lists this clonotype with many counts. This sequence joins TRBV5-4 and TRBJ1-6, with TRBD1 matching over 9 bases. The trim removed 4 bases at V and 1 base at J, leaving 12 bases unmatched. Germline V gene data show CDR1 as SGHNT and CDR2 as YYREEE (reference sequence). This CDR3 contains 19 residues. CDR3 amino acids: CASSRSGQGFSSYNSPLHF. As DNA, the CDR3 is TGTGCCAGCAGCCGATCGGGACAGGGTTTCTCTTCCTATAATTCACCCCTCCACTTT.

This clonotype turned up a few times. The J gene is TRBJ1-1, the V gene TRBV5-1, with 9 bases identical to TRBD1. Germline V gene data show CDR1 as SGHRS and CDR2 as YFSETQ. The CDR3 sequence is 14 residues long. V shed 4 bases, J shed 2 bases, and the junction held 3 bases outside the gene matches. CDR3 sequence reads: CASSADRGNTEAFF. DNA of the CDR3: TGCGCCAGCAGCGCGGACAGGGGTAACACTGAAGCTTTCTTT.

This clonotype was seen a handful of times. This sequence joins TRBV29-1 and TRBJ1-4; D remains ambiguous. V was trimmed by 5 bases and J by 4 bases, leaving 11 bases between them. The CDR3 sequence is 13 residues long. Germline V gene lookup returns CDR1 SQVTM and CDR2 ANQGSEA. CDR3 in amino acids: CSVRAASNEKLFF. CDR3 nucleotides: TGCAGCGTTCGGGCGGCCAGTAATGAAAAACTGTTTTTT.

This clonotype showed up just a few times. The V and J genes are TRBV18 and TRBJ2-5; no clear D gene. V was clipped by 2 bases and J by 2 bases, with 3 bases between them. The CDR3 runs to 12 residues. Germline values: CDR1 KGHSH, CDR2 LQKENI. The CDR3 DNA is TGTGCCAGCTCACCAGGGCAAGAGACCCAGTACTTC. Translating gives CASSPGQETQYF.

The rearrangement uses TRBV3-1 and TRBJ2-3, with TRBD2 identical over 10 bases. Germline trimming cut 4 bases from V and 2 bases from J; bases unmatched to any gene: 6. Germline V CDR1 and CDR2: LGHDT, YNNKEL (reference sequence). The CDR3 loop spans 16 amino acids. CDR3 nucleotide sequence: TGTGCCAGCAGCCCCTACGGACTAGCGGACACAGATACGCAGTATTTT. Residues: CASSPYGLADTDTQYF.

This clonotype was seen more than once but under ten times. This chain connects TRBV6-5 to TRBJ2-3; tentative D call: TRBD1 (6 bases). This CDR3 has 12 residues. Trimming shortened V by 9 bases and J by 2 bases, and 9 bases separated the two germline ends. The germline gives CDR1 MNHEY, CDR2 SVGAGI. CDR3 in DNA: TGTGCCAGTGGACAGATCACAGATACGCAGTATTTT. Translation: CASGQITDTQYF.

This chain connects TRBV11-2 to TRBJ1-6, with D unresolved. CDR3 size: 13 residues. Germline V gene lookup returns CDR1 SGHAT and CDR2 FQNNGV. The V and J ends lost 0 bases and 14 bases respectively, with 11 bases between them. The CDR3 sequence is CASSLELGPALHF. The DNA for the CDR3 is TGTGCCAGCAGCTTAGAGCTCGGGCCAGCCCTCCACTTT.

Only a few counts were recorded for this clonotype. CDR3 amino acids: CASSPLPPGGEKLFF. The CDR3 DNA sequence: TGTGCCAGCTCACCTCTTCCTCCGGGTGGTGAAAAACTGTTTTTT. The V and J genes are TRBV18 and TRBJ1-4; D is uncertain. The CDR3 contains 15 residues. Looked up from germline, CDR1 is KGHSH and CDR2 is LQKENI. The V and J ends lost 3 bases and 7 bases respectively, with 15 bases between them.

The chain joins TRBV2 to TRBJ2-3; D unresolved. Germline assignment: CDR1 SNHLY and CDR2 FYNNEI. V was trimmed by 3 bases and J by 1 base, leaving 5 bases between them. The length of the CDR3 is 13 residues. For the CDR3, the DNA is TGTGCCAGCAGTGAGCCAGGCACAGATACGCAGTATTTT. It specifies CASSEPGTDTQYF.

This chain joins TRBV12-3 or TRBV12-4 and TRBJ2-1, with 8 positions matching TRBD1. V lost 7 bases and J lost 0; bases outside the gene matches: 11. This CDR3 comprises 17 residues. This chain's CDR3 is CASTTRGPPSSYNEQFF. DNA for the CDR3: TGTGCCAGCACGACCAGGGGGCCTCCGAGCTCCTACAATGAGCAGTTCTTC.